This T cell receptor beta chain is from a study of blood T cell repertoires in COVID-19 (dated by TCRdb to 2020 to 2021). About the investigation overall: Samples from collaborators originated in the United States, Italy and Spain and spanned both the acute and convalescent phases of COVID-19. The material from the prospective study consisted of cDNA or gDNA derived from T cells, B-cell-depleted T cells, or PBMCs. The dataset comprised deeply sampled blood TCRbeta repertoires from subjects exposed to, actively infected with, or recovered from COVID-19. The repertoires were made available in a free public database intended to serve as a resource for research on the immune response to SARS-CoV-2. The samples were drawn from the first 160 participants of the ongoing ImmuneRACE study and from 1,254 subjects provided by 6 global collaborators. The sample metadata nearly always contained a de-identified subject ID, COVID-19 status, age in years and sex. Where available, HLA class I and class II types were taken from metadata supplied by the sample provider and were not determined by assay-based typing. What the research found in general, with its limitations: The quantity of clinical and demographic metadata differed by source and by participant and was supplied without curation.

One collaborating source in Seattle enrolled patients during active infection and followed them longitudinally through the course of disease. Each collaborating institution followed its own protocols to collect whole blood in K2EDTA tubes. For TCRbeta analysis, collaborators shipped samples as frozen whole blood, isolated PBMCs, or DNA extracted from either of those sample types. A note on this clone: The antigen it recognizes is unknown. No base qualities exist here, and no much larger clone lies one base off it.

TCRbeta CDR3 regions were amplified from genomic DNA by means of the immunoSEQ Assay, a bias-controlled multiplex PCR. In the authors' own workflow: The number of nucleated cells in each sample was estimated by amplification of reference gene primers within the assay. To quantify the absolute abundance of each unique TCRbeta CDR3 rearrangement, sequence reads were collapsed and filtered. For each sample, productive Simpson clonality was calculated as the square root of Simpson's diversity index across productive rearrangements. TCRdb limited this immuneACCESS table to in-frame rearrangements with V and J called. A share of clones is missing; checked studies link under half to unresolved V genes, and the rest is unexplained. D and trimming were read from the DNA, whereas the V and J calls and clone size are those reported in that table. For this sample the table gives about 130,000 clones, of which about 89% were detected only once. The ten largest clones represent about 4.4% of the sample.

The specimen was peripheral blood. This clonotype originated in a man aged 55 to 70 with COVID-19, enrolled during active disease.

This receptor carries the CDR3 CASSWQGGFGPQHF. The DNA sequence is given as TGTGCCAGCAGCTGGCAGGGGGGCTTTGGGCCCCAGCATTTT. The rearranged segments are TRBV5-8 and TRBJ1-5, with TRBD1 matching 7 junction bases. Germline trimming: 3 bases from V, 9 bases from J; junction bases outside gene matches: 9. According to the germline V gene, CDR1 reads SGHTS and CDR2 reads YDEGEE. CDR3 length: 14 amino acids, cysteine to phenylalanine. CDR3 DNA only is kept here, 42 bases in frame from base 1.